There are many counts of the clone carrying this T cell receptor beta chain. What it recognizes is unknown. The library targeted TCRbeta and was prepared with unique molecular identifiers. TCRdb ran MiXCR on the PCR reads and lists one entry per CDR3 protein. The sample lists approximately 97,000 distinct CDR3 sequences; around 6% were seen once. This sample was taken from a study of T-cell reconstitution after alpha-beta-depleted transplantation in children. Study results and caveats: When one year had passed after transplant, most T-cell counts and diversity came from newly produced T cells. Reportedly, roughly two months post-transplant, alpha-beta T cells arose from several hundred expanded graft clones. High day-60 TCRbeta diversity in some patients came from surviving recipient T cells and thymic progenitors.

This CDR3 contains 13 residues. V lost 6 bases and J lost 4; bases outside the gene matches: 6. Germline loops: CDR1 DFQATT, CDR2 SNEGSKA (reference sequence). The rearrangement uses TRBV20-1 and TRBJ2-5; TRBD1 aligns across 9 bases. The origin of this receptor is a female patient aged 2-9 years who had a stem cell transplant for Fanconi anemia, so the T cells may come from the graft donor. The sequenced sample was PBMCs, mostly from graft donor cells, obtained 60 days after TCRalphabeta/CD19-depleted stem cell transplant. CDR3 nucleotides: TGCAGTGCCCCGGGACAGGGTATAGAGACCCAGTACTTC. This gives the protein CSAPGQGIETQYF.